These T cell receptor beta chains were read from a single sample in a study of T cells after yellow fever vaccination. Each CDR3 protein is one row after TCRdb ran MiXCR on the 5' RACE reads. The data hold 300,000 to 350,000 distinct CDR3 sequences, with 8.1% observed a single time. Sample: PBMCs, taken about 49 days after the first yellow fever vaccination. These receptors were obtained from a man aged 18 to 29 who received the YFV17D yellow fever vaccine. CDR3s include the opening cysteine and the closing phenylalanine or tryptophan. The D gene is left open where the match is weak. Clone size is not always given. Where it is, it says once, few, many or a class for expanded clones.

>TRBJ2-7|NA|TRBV10-3|few
TGTGCCATCAGTGAGTCTGGGACGGATTACTTGGGGCCCTACGAGCAGTACTTC
CAISESGTDYLGPYEQYF
>TRBJ1-1|TRBD1|TRBV10-3|NA
TGTGCCATCAGTGAAAACAGGGGAATATTGACTGAAGCTTTCTTT
CAISENRGILTEAFF
>TRBJ1-4|TRBD1|TRBV18|many
TGTGCCAGCTCACGGGACAGCTACGAAGAAAAACTGTTTTTT
CASSRDSYEEKLFF
>TRBJ1-4|TRBD1|TRBV10-3|once
TGTGCCATCAGTGTGGACAGGTTTAATGAAAAACTGTTTTTT
CAISVDRFNEKLFF
>TRBJ1-1|NA|TRBV5-1|few
TGCGCCAGCAGCCGGACCGACAGTAGGCTGAACACTGAAGCTTTCTTT
CASSRTDSRLNTEAFF
>TRBJ1-2|TRBD1|TRBV20-1|NA
TGCAGTGCTAGTGACAGGGGAGGCGGCTACACCTTC
CSASDRGGGYTF
>TRBJ2-5|NA|TRBV7-2|few
TGTGCCAGCAGCCGGGGAGGACCGCGTTTAGAGACCCAGTACTTC
CASSRGGPRLETQYF
>TRBJ2-3|NA|TRBV20-1|NA
TGCAGTGCTAGTTTTGAGGGCAGCACAGATACGCAGTATTTT
CSASFEGSTDTQYF
>TRBJ2-3|NA|TRBV20-1|NA
TGCAGTGCCACCCAAATGGATACGCAGTATTTT
CSATQMDTQYF
>TRBJ2-2|NA|TRBV19|few
TGTGCCAGTAGGCGTAGAGGGCAGGGGAACACCGGGGAGCTGTTTTTT
CASRRRGQGNTGELFF
>TRBJ2-1|NA|TRBV20-1|few
TGCAGTGCTAGAGCTGACTATGCGACTGGAAATGAGCAGTTCTTC
CSARADYATGNEQFF
>TRBJ1-5|NA|TRBV21-1|NA
TGTGCCAGCAGCCCCCCTGGCCGTCAGCCCCAGCATTTT
CASSPPGRQPQHF
>TRBJ2-5|TRBD1|TRBV15|NA
TGTGCCACCAGCAGAGAACAGGGGAGAGAGACCCAGTACTTC
CATSREQGRETQYF
>TRBJ1-6|TRBD1|TRBV7-2|few
TGTGCCAGCAGCCCCCAGCCACCAGGGGGATCCAGGCTCCACTTT
CASSPQPPGGSRLHF
>TRBJ2-2|NA|TRBV5-1|medium-sized
TGCGCCAGCAGCTTGCTGGCTAGCGAGACCGGGGAGCTGTTTTTT
CASSLLASETGELFF
>TRBJ2-5|NA|TRBV6-6|few
TGTGCCAGCAGTTGGGTCGTCGGGGAGACCCAGTACTTC
CASSWVVGETQYF
>TRBJ1-2|NA|TRBV29-1|once
TGCAGCGTTGAAGAAGGTGGACACCGCTATGGCTACACCTTC
CSVEEGGHRYGYTF
>TRBJ1-2|NA|TRBV12-3/TRBV12-4|few
TGTGCCAGCAGTTTTGGGGCGAACTATGGCTACACCTTC
CASSFGANYGYTF
>TRBJ2-2|NA|TRBV6-1|few
TGTGCCAGCGGAACCACCGACAGGACCGGGGAGCTGTTTTTT
CASGTTDRTGELFF
>TRBJ1-3|NA|TRBV4-3|many
TGCGCCAGCAGCCAAGACCCGCGAGCCGAGGACAAAGGAAACACCATATATTTT
CASSQDPRAEDKGNTIYF
>TRBJ1-1|NA|TRBV12-3/TRBV12-4|few
TGTGCCAGCGGGGGAGGTACTGAAGCTTTCTTT
CASGGGTEAFF
>TRBJ2-7|NA|TRBV28|many
TGTGCCGCTTGGAGGGACGGCTCCTACGAGCAGTACTTC
CAAWRDGSYEQYF
>TRBJ1-1|NA|TRBV12-3/TRBV12-4|NA
TGTGCCAGCAGTTTGCAATGGAGGAACACTGAAGCTTTCTTT
CASSLQWRNTEAFF
>TRBJ2-1|TRBD1|TRBV7-6|few
TGTGCTAGCAGTTACACCCGGGACAGGTTTTCTTACTACAGCTCCTACAATGAGCAGTTCTTC
CASSYTRDRFSYYSSYNEQFF
>TRBJ1-2|NA|TRBV10-3|NA
TGTGCCATCAGTGCTGGGATCCCAGGAGCTAACTATGGCTACACCTTC
CAISAGIPGANYGYTF
>TRBJ2-1|TRBD2|TRBV7-2|NA
TGTGCCAGCAGAGTAGCCGGGACTACTGAATGGTTCTTC
CASRVAGTTEWFF
>TRBJ2-7|TRBD2|TRBV18|NA
TGTGCCAGCTCACCAGGGGAGGGCTACGAGCAGTACTTC
CASSPGEGYEQYF
>TRBJ1-2|NA|TRBV5-1|NA
TGCGCCAGCAGACCCGGGCCTCACGGGGGCTACACCTTC
CASRPGPHGGYTF
>TRBJ2-1|NA|TRBV14|NA
TGTGCCAGCAGCCCGGGAGAGAGCACTTACAATGAGCAGTTCTTC
CASSPGESTYNEQFF
>TRBJ1-6|TRBD1|TRBV20-1|NA
TGCAGTGCTAGCCAACCCAGGGGGCCAAATAATTCACCCCTCCACTTT
CSASQPRGPNNSPLHF
>TRBJ2-5|NA|TRBV29-1|NA
TGCAGCGTCAGGACGGGGCAGGGGGAGACCCAGTACTTC
CSVRTGQGETQYF
>TRBJ2-5|NA|TRBV5-1|NA
TGCGCCAGCAGCATCGGACCTACCCAAGAGACCCAGTACTTC
CASSIGPTQETQYF
>TRBJ2-2|NA|TRBV14|NA
TGTGCCAGCAGCCTCGCAAGTTTCACCGGGGAGCTGTTTTTT
CASSLASFTGELFF
>TRBJ1-5|NA|TRBV20-1|few
TGCAGTGCTAGCCGCGGCGGGAGCAATCAGCCCCAGCATTTT
CSASRGGSNQPQHF
>TRBJ2-3|TRBD2|TRBV20-1|NA
TGCAGTGCTCCTAGCGGGGGAATTAATACGCAGTATTTT
CSAPSGGINTQYF
>TRBJ1-1|NA|TRBV4-1|few
TGCGCCAGCAGCCAAGATAGGGCGCCAGGGAACACTGAAGCTTTCTTT
CASSQDRAPGNTEAFF
>TRBJ2-5|TRBD2|TRBV12-3/TRBV12-4|few
TGTGCCAGCAGTGGAGCGGGGGTTCAAGAGACCCAGTACTTC
CASSGAGVQETQYF
>TRBJ1-1|TRBD1|TRBV20-1|many
TGCAGTGCCCCGAGACAGGGGGGGAACACTGAAGCTTTCTTT
CSAPRQGGNTEAFF
>TRBJ1-3|NA|TRBV27|few
TGTGCCAGCAGTCCACAGGGAGCAATTGTGGCAACTCGTGGAAACACCATATATTTT
CASSPQGAIVATRGNTIYF
>TRBJ1-2|TRBD1|TRBV25-1|few
TGTGCCAGCAGTGCACCGGGACAGGAAACCTATGGCTACACCTTC
CASSAPGQETYGYTF
>TRBJ2-2|TRBD2|TRBV6-1|few
TGTGCCAGCAGGTCTAGCGGGGGGGTCGGCGGGGAGCTGTTTTTT
CASRSSGGVGGELFF
>TRBJ2-4|TRBD2|TRBV20-1|NA
TGCAGTGCCTGCCCTTTTGCGGGGGGCAAAAACATTCAGTACTTC
CSACPFAGGKNIQYF
>TRBJ1-3|TRBD1|TRBV7-9|few
TGTGCCAGCAGCTTCCAGGGGGGACGCTCTGGAAACACCATATATTTT
CASSFQGGRSGNTIYF
>TRBJ2-2|TRBD2|TRBV6-5|NA
TGTGCCAGCAGTTCCCCCAGGGTAGCGGGGGGCCCCGGGGAGCTGTTTTTT
CASSSPRVAGGPGELFF
>TRBJ2-7|NA|TRBV12-3/TRBV12-4|many
TGTGCCAGCAGCGACTTGACTTCCTACGAGCAGTACTTC
CASSDLTSYEQYF
>TRBJ2-6|TRBD1|TRBV27|few
TGTGCCAGCAGTAAAACGACAGGGCGGGCCGGGGCCAACGTCCTGACTTTC
CASSKTTGRAGANVLTF
>TRBJ2-3|NA|TRBV5-1|NA
TGCGCCAGCAGCGCCGAGCCAGATACGCAGTATTTT
CASSAEPDTQYF
>TRBJ2-2|NA|TRBV12-5|NA
TGTGCTAGTGGTTTGGTACTCTGGGGGGCGAACACCGGGGAGCTGTTTTTT
CASGLVLWGANTGELFF
>TRBJ1-1|NA|TRBV27|many
TGTGCCAGCAGTTTGGACCTGAGGGACAAGAACACTGAAGCTTTCTTT
CASSLDLRDKNTEAFF
>TRBJ2-3|NA|TRBV29-1|few
TGCAGCGTTGATAGCACAGGCACAGATACGCAGTATTTT
CSVDSTGTDTQYF
>TRBJ2-1|TRBD2|TRBV7-7|few
TGTGCCAGCAGCCCCTCAGCTAGCGGACTATACAATGAGCAGTTCTTC
CASSPSASGLYNEQFF
>TRBJ2-7|TRBD1|TRBV20-1|few
TGCAGTGCTAGGACAGGGAGCAGTTACGAGCAGTACTTC
CSARTGSSYEQYF
>TRBJ1-2|NA|TRBV21-1|few
TGTGCCAGCAGCAGCCGGGACAGGGAACCTCTTGACTATGGCTACACCTTC
CASSSRDREPLDYGYTF
>TRBJ2-3|NA|TRBV7-7|few
TGTGCCAGCAGCTTAGGAGTTCGGGTGGCAGATACGCAGTATTTT
CASSLGVRVADTQYF
>TRBJ2-3|NA|TRBV5-6|NA
TGTGCCAGCAGCCCGACTGAAGTTTATCCCACAGATACGCAGTATTTT
CASSPTEVYPTDTQYF
>TRBJ1-5|TRBD1|TRBV19|few
TGTGCCAGTAGTATGAACAGGGGATTAAGGCAGCCCCAGCATTTT
CASSMNRGLRQPQHF
>TRBJ1-1|NA|TRBV7-9|few
TGTGCCAGCAGCTTATCCGCGGTGAACACTGAAGCTTTCTTT
CASSLSAVNTEAFF
>TRBJ2-3|NA|TRBV11-2|many
TGTGCCAGCAGTTCAAGGGGCACAGATACGCAGTATTTT
CASSSRGTDTQYF